This T cell receptor beta chain was sequenced for a study of blood T cell repertoires in COVID-19. CDR3 length: 17 residues. With V trimmed by 6 bases and J by 3 bases, 12 bases remained unmatched. CDR1 and CDR2 (germline): MDHEN, SYDVKM. Sequencing was performed with immunoSEQ multiplex PCR; in TCRdb, only in-frame clones are kept and a portion is missing. The profile shows roughly 180,000 clones, approximately 89% of them singletons. Sample: PBMCs or T cells enriched from blood (not recorded which). This receptor was taken from a man aged 40-49 years who had recovered from COVID-19. This chain joins TRBV28 and TRBJ1-4; TRBD1 aligns across 8 bases. CDR3: CASRGSTGGRANEKLFF. CDR3 nucleotide sequence: TGTGCCAGCAGGGGCAGCACAGGGGGACGGGCTAATGAAAAACTGTTTTTT.